Shown below are 27 T cell receptor beta chains from a single sample sequenced in a study of shared T cell receptors in the human thymus. Produced via immunoSEQ multiplex PCR; TCRdb's table is partial and in-frame only. The sample gives hundreds of thousands of clones, around 89% of which show up once; around 0.01% is in the top ten. This same sample was also part of a study on human thymus T cells.

Sequences were obtained from thymocytes. Receptor source: a boy under two years old with a congenital heart defect.

This sequence joins TRBV4-2 and TRBJ1-1; D gene ambiguous. The germline gives CDR1 LGHNA, CDR2 YNFKEQ. V lost 3 bases, J lost 0 bases, and 8 bases lay in between. The CDR3 is 14 amino acids. The CDR3 nucleotides are TGTGCCAGCAGCCAGGGCCTTTTGAACACTGAAGCTTTCTTT. It translates to CASSQGLLNTEAFF.

The chain recombines TRBV27 with TRBJ2-7; no clear D. The V end was cut by 4 bases, the J end by 0 bases, with 25 bases between. The length of the CDR3 is 19 residues. Germline V lookup: CDR1 MNHEY, CDR2 SMNVEV (reference sequence). The CDR3 sequence is CASSSHTRSLPAGSYEQYF. CDR3 DNA sequence: TGTGCCAGCAGTTCACACACCCGAAGCCTGCCAGCAGGCTCCTACGAGCAGTACTTC.

This chain connects TRBV7-8 to TRBJ2-7; no reliable D call. Trimming pared 5 bases from V and 5 bases from J, leaving 13 bases between. The CDR3 extends over 13 amino acids. Germline CDR1 reads SGHVS; CDR2 reads FQNEAQ. CDR3 in DNA: TGTGCCAGCAGCCCCCTGTCGGTTCACGAGCAGTACTTC. Translated, it gives CASSPLSVHEQYF.

The rearrangement joins TRBV20-1 to TRBJ1-1; D gene uncertain. The CDR3 length is 11 residues. V was cut by 6 bases and J by 5 bases, with 10 bases left in between. CDR1 is DFQATT, CDR2 SNEGSKA, per germline (reference sequence). The CDR3 sequence: CSARYLTEAFF. The CDR3 DNA reads TGCAGTGCCAGATACTTGACTGAAGCTTTCTTT.

This clone was seen once. Here the CDR3 DNA reads TGTGCCAGCAGGTCAGGCTACAGATACGAGCAGTACTTC. Translation: CASRSGYRYEQYF. V and J are TRBV27 and TRBJ2-7, with D unclear. The V end lost 6 bases, the J end lost 4 bases, and 13 bases lay between the germline ends. CDR1 is MNHEY, CDR2 SMNVEV, per germline (reference sequence). This CDR3 region has 13 residues.

J is TRBJ2-3 and V is TRBV4-1; a possible D gene is TRBD1 (5 bases). Germline loops: CDR1 MGHRA, CDR2 YSYEKL. This CDR3 region has 17 residues. Between the trimmed V and J ends, which lost 1 base and 0 bases, there was a span of 14 bases. The CDR3 sequence is CASSQVPDPGSTDTQYF. CDR3 DNA: TGCGCCAGCAGCCAAGTTCCGGACCCAGGGAGCACAGATACGCAGTATTTT.

The J gene is TRBJ2-5, the V gene TRBV28; 7 bases agree with TRBD1. CDR1 MDHEN and CDR2 SYDVKM come from the germline V gene. V lost 3 bases and J lost 6; bases outside the gene matches: 7. CDR3 size: 14 residues. DNA of the CDR3: TGTGCCAGCAGTTTGACAGGGTCTGGACAGACCCAGTACTTC. It codes for CASSLTGSGQTQYF.

The chain carries TRBV15 and TRBJ2-3; 15 nucleotides align to TRBD2. The CDR3 is 17 residues long. Germline V gene sequence: CDR1 LNHNV, CDR2 YYDKDF (reference sequence). Trimming cost V 8 bases and J 4 bases; bases outside gene matches: 10. This CDR3 is CATRPTGLAGGSDTQYF. In nucleotides, the CDR3 is TGTGCCACCCGACCCACGGGACTAGCGGGAGGTTCAGATACGCAGTATTTT.

This chain uses TRBV7-2 with TRBJ2-5; weak D call: TRBD2 (6 bases). In germline, CDR1 is SGHTA, CDR2 FQGNSA. CDR3 length equals 15 residues. V was clipped by 6 bases and J by 4 bases, with 18 bases between them. The CDR3 here is CASRAGTVAAETQYF. Here the CDR3 DNA reads TGTGCCAGCAGAGCTGGGACTGTAGCGGCAGAGACCCAGTACTTC.

V gene TRBV11-2 combines with J gene TRBJ1-2, with 7 bases fitting TRBD1. This CDR3 is 19 amino acids long. In germline, CDR1 is SGHAT, CDR2 FQNNGV. V was pared by 1 base and J by 5 bases, with 19 bases of the junction left unmatched. CDR3 DNA sequence: TGTGCCAGCAGCTTAGTACGGGACAGCCGACGTCTAGGGAAGTATGGCTACACCTTC. Residues: CASSLVRDSRRLGKYGYTF.

For this clone: A junction end diverges from the germline sequence, so it may reflect a read error. The chain has TRBV7-7 and TRBJ2-2, with TRBD2 matching 9 bases. The germline CDR1 and CDR2 sequences are SSHAT and FNYEAQ (reference sequence). The length of the CDR3 is 15 residues. The DNA of the CDR3 is TGTGCTAGCAGCCCCCGACTAGCGGACACCGGGGAGCTGTTTTTT. It is translated as CASSPRLADTGELFF.

The chain has TRBV7-2 and TRBJ2-7; TRBD1 aligns across 9 bases. Germline V lookup: CDR1 SGHTA, CDR2 FQGNSA. Losses at the gene ends were 3 bases for V and 2 bases for J; bases not matched to a gene: 11. The CDR3 is made up of 17 amino acids. This CDR3 reads CASSLTRTGEPPYEQYF. The CDR3 DNA reads as TGTGCCAGCAGCTTGACGAGGACAGGGGAGCCACCCTACGAGCAGTACTTC. The variable domain in full, with the rest retrieved from reference TRBV7-2 and TRBJ2-7, is GAGVSQSPSNKVTEKGKDVELRCDPISGHTALYWYRQSLGQGLEFLIYFQGNSAPDKSGLPSDRFSAERTGGSVSTLTIQRTQQEDSAVYLCASSLTRTGEPPYEQYFGPGTRLTVT.

This clone was detected a few times. This sequence joins TRBV20-1 and TRBJ2-2; no reliable D call. Germline V lookup: CDR1 DFQATT, CDR2 SNEGSKA (reference sequence). Trimming pared 6 bases from V and 3 bases from J, leaving 5 bases between. The CDR3 extends over 11 amino acids. DNA of the CDR3: TGCAGTGCATCAGACACCGGGGAGCTGTTTTTT. Protein sequence: CSASDTGELFF.

This chain connects TRBV7-9 to TRBJ2-7, with a weak D call TRBD1 (6 bases). Deletions cut 5 bases from V and 0 bases from J, with 17 bases between. There are 16 residues in the CDR3. Per germline, CDR1 SEHNR and CDR2 FQNEAQ (reference sequence). CDR3 DNA sequence: TGTGCCAGCAGCAGTATCCAGGGGCCCAGCTCCTACGAGCAGTACTTC. Its protein is CASSSIQGPSSYEQYF.

The rearrangement links TRBV4-3 to TRBJ2-3; D is unresolved. The CDR3 loop spans 13 amino acids. From germline, CDR1 is LGHNA and CDR2 YSLEER. V was trimmed by 4 bases and J by 6 bases, leaving 11 bases between them. The CDR3 protein is CASSPQAMDTQYF. The CDR3 coding sequence is TGCGCCAGCAGCCCCCAGGCCATGGATACGCAGTATTTT.

Only one count was recorded for this clone. This rearrangement joins TRBV7-2 to TRBJ2-1; 9 bases match TRBD2. After removal of 0 bases from V and 5 bases from J, the junction contained 8 bases not matched to a gene. The germline V gene encodes CDR1 SGHTA and CDR2 FQGNSA. The CDR3 has 17 amino acids. DNA for the CDR3: TGTGCCAGCAGCTTAGCTGCTAGCGGGAAAAAGGACAATGAGCAGTTCTTC. Protein sequence: CASSLAASGKKDNEQFF.

CDR3 nucleotides: TGTGCCAGCAGCGTAGCTGAAAGGACTAGCGGGAAAAGGGGGGACACCGGGGAGCTGTTTTTT. Protein sequence: CASSVAERTSGKRGDTGELFF. The V and J genes are TRBV9 and TRBJ2-2; 12 nucleotides align to TRBD2. Germline assignment: CDR1 SGDLS and CDR2 YYNGEE. The J segment lost 3 bases and the V segment lost 0 bases, leaving 15 bases of the junction unmatched. The CDR3 is 21 residues long.

The chain employs TRBV15 and TRBJ2-7; 9 bases are a match to TRBD2. V lost 0 bases, J lost 5 bases, and 5 bases stayed unmatched. Germline CDR1 reads LNHNV; CDR2 reads YYDKDF (reference sequence). The CDR3 is made up of 15 amino acids. CDR3 DNA: TGTGCCACCAGCAGAGAGGGGACTAGCTTCCACGAGCAGTACTTC. Translating it yields CATSREGTSFHEQYF.

This chain joins TRBV11-2 and TRBJ1-1; 8 nucleotides line up with TRBD1. After removal of 5 bases from V and 1 base from J, the junction contained 9 bases not matched to a gene. CDR3 length equals 16 residues. Looked up from germline, CDR1 is SGHAT and CDR2 is FQNNGV. In DNA form, the CDR3 reads TGTGCCAGCAGCCGGGGGGACAGGAGGCGGAACACTGAAGCTTTCTTT. This sequence encodes CASSRGDRRRNTEAFF.

This clone was detected once. The chain has TRBV18 and TRBJ2-3, with 7 bases fitting TRBD2. CDR3 length: 17 amino acids. Trimming removed 1 base from V and 2 bases from J; junction bases left unmatched: 9. Germline V gene sequence: CDR1 KGHSH, CDR2 LQKENI. Written as DNA, the CDR3 is TGTGCCAGCTCACCACAGAACGCGGGAGTCCCCACAGATACGCAGTATTTT. It encodes CASSPQNAGVPTDTQYF.

This clone was seen once. The chain couples TRBV11-3 to TRBJ1-1; possible D gene TRBD1, 6 bases. The CDR3 contains 16 residues. Deletions cut 5 bases from V and 3 bases from J, with 19 bases between. Germline assignment: CDR1 SGHNT and CDR2 YENEEA. The CDR3 DNA sequence: TGTGCCAGCAGCCCACCCAGGGACACTTTGGACACTGAAGCTTTCTTT. Amino acids: CASSPPRDTLDTEAFF.

The rearrangement joins TRBV19 to TRBJ2-1, with 15 bases fitting TRBD2. This CDR3 has 21 residues. V was pared by 2 bases and J by 5 bases, with 16 bases of the junction left unmatched. Germline V gives CDR1 LNHDA, CDR2 SQIVND (reference sequence). CDR3 sequence (DNA): TGTGCCAGTAGTATAAGGACTAGCGGGAGGGGTCTTACACACAACAACAATGAGCAGTTCTTC. Residues: CASSIRTSGRGLTHNNNEQFF.

The V and J genes are TRBV4-3 and TRBJ1-1, with 9 bases that match TRBD1. This CDR3 comprises 17 residues. The V and J ends lost 3 bases and 0 bases, in that order; junction bases with no gene match: 8. Germline lookup yields CDR1 LGHNA and CDR2 YSLEER. The DNA of the CDR3 is TGCGCCAGCAGCCAGACCAGGGGACAGGGTATGAACACTGAAGCTTTCTTT. This codes for CASSQTRGQGMNTEAFF.

The chain has TRBV27 and TRBJ2-1; 7 bases fit TRBD2. The CDR3 covers 13 residues. Unmatched junction bases numbered 5, after V lost 10 bases and J lost 2 bases. CDR1 and CDR2 from the germline V gene are MNHEY and SMNVEV (reference sequence). CDR3 residues: CAISLAPYNEQFF. In DNA, the CDR3 is TGTGCCATCTCACTAGCGCCCTACAATGAGCAGTTCTTC.

This rearrangement joins TRBV19 to TRBJ2-7, with 9 bases aligning to TRBD2. CDR3 length equals 14 residues. V was clipped by 3 bases and J by 3 bases; unmatched bases: 3. CDR1 and CDR2 from the germline V gene are LNHDA and SQIVND (reference sequence). The CDR3 is CASSIKREDYEQYF. The DNA of the CDR3 is TGTGCCAGTAGTATCAAGCGGGAGGACTACGAGCAGTACTTC. Drawing the rest from reference TRBV19 and TRBJ2-7, the complete variable domain is DGGITQSPKYLFRKEGQNVTLSCEQNLNHDAMYWYRQDPGQGLRLIYYSQIVNDFQKGDIAEGYSVSREKKESFPLTVTSAQKNPTAFYLCASSIKREDYEQYFGPGTRLTVT.

The genes are TRBV30 and TRBJ2-7; possibly TRBD1 for D (6 bases). This CDR3 is built from 16 residues. Germline loops: CDR1 GTSNPN, CDR2 SVGIG (reference sequence). V was pared by 0 bases and J by 0 bases, with 15 bases between. The CDR3 DNA reads TGTGCCTGGAGTGTACGAGGGACACTCATCTCCTACGAGCAGTACTTC. Its translation is CAWSVRGTLISYEQYF.

This clone was seen a handful of times. The rearrangement joins TRBV5-4 to TRBJ1-2, with 7 bases that match TRBD1. Germline loops: CDR1 SGHNT, CDR2 YYREEE (reference sequence). Losses at the gene ends were 4 bases for V and 11 bases for J; bases not matched to a gene: 14. The CDR3 spans 14 residues. The CDR3 DNA follows: TGTGCCAGCAGCCCCCTGGAGACAGGGCTCCTTTACACCTTC. This codes for CASSPLETGLLYTF.